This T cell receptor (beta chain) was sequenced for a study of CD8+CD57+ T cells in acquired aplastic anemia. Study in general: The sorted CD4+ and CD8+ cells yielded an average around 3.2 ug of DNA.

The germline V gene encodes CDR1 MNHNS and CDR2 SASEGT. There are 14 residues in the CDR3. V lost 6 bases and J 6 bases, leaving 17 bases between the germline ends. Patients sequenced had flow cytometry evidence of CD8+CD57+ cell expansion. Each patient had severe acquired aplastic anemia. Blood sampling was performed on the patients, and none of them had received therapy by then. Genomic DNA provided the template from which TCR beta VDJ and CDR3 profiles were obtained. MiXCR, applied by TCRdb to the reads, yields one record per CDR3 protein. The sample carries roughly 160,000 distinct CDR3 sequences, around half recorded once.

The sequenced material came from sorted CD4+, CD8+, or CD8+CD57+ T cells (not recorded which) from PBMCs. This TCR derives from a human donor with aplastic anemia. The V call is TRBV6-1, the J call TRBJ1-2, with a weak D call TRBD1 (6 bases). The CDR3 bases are TGTGCCAGCAGCCTCACGTTGGACAGCCATGGCTACACCTTC. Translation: CASSLTLDSHGYTF.